Included here is one T cell receptor (beta chain) sequence, with context. Other DNA sequences of this sample code for an identical CDR3. This record belongs to a study of shared clonotypes between healthy human individuals. Here immunoSEQ multiplex PCR was the method, and the copy in TCRdb shows in-frame clones only, minus some. This table has about 1.1 million clones, approximately 80% appearing once. The CDR3 is made up of 16 amino acids. V trimming: 5 bases; J trimming: 8 bases; junction bases outside the gene matches: 9. CDR1 is SGHTA, CDR2 FQGNSA, per germline. This sequence originates from a man in his late teens or twenties in good health. Some clones in this sample may be carry-over from other donors' samples. Sequenced material: memory CD4+ T cells from PBMCs. The subset denotes: CD45RA-negative fraction. The chain has TRBV7-2 and TRBJ2-3, with TRBD2 identical over 14 bases. The CDR3 DNA sequence: TGTGCCAGCAGCCTAGGACTAGCGGGAGGCCAAGGTACGCAGTATTTT. Translating it yields CASSLGLAGGQGTQYF.